These T cell receptor beta chains were read from a single sample in a study of CD8 T cells in Susac syndrome. TCRdb reanalysed the immunoSEQ multiplex PCR reads using MiXCR and keeps one entry per CDR3 protein. The sample includes about 200,000 distinct CDR3 sequences, roughly 95% of them seen just once. The specimen sequenced was CD4+ T cells from PBMCs. Receptor source: a human donor in good health. CDR3s include the opening cysteine and the closing phenylalanine or tryptophan. Fields, in order: D gene, J gene, clone size, V gene, CDR3 protein, CDR3 DNA. A D gene is named only where the DNA matches it firmly. Rows give clone size only sometimes, using once, few, many, or a class for an expanded clone.

D gene: .; J gene: TRBJ2-5; clone size: .; V gene: TRBV30; CDR3 protein: CAWSVGAGRQETQYF; CDR3 DNA: TGTGCCTGGAGTGTAGGTGCAGGGAGGCAAGAGACCCAGTACTTC
D gene: .; J gene: TRBJ2-2; clone size: .; V gene: TRBV2; CDR3 protein: CASSEFAVGGSGELFF; CDR3 DNA: TGTGCCAGCAGTGAATTTGCCGTGGGGGGCAGCGGGGAGCTGTTTTTT
D gene: .; J gene: TRBJ1-1; clone size: .; V gene: TRBV5-1; CDR3 protein: CASSLAFGEAFF; CDR3 DNA: TGCGCCAGCAGCTTGGCGTTCGGAGAAGCTTTCTTT
D gene: .; J gene: TRBJ2-7; clone size: .; V gene: TRBV3-1; CDR3 protein: CATTGGGAGYEQYF; CDR3 DNA: TGTGCCACCACTGGAGGCGGGGCGGGCTACGAGCAGTACTTC
D gene: .; J gene: TRBJ2-5; clone size: .; V gene: TRBV4-1; CDR3 protein: CASSQSGQRQETQYF; CDR3 DNA: TGCGCCAGCAGCCAAAGTGGACAGCGGCAAGAGACCCAGTACTTC
D gene: TRBD1; J gene: TRBJ1-5; clone size: .; V gene: TRBV12-3/TRBV12-4; CDR3 protein: CASSESTGGRQPQHF; CDR3 DNA: TGTGCCAGCAGCGAATCGACAGGGGGCCGTCAGCCCCAGCATTTT
D gene: .; J gene: TRBJ2-5; clone size: .; V gene: TRBV6-5; CDR3 protein: CASSYLPIQTQYF; CDR3 DNA: TGTGCCAGCAGTTACCTCCCCATCCAGACCCAGTACTTC
D gene: TRBD1; J gene: TRBJ2-7; clone size: .; V gene: TRBV7-2; CDR3 protein: CASSSFRGTGLPYEQYF; CDR3 DNA: TGTGCCAGCAGCTCCTTTCGAGGGACAGGGTTACCCTACGAGCAGTACTTC
D gene: .; J gene: TRBJ1-2; clone size: .; V gene: TRBV4-3; CDR3 protein: CASSQDRSWGYTF; CDR3 DNA: TGCGCCAGCAGCCAAGACAGGTCGTGGGGCTACACCTTC
D gene: .; J gene: TRBJ2-5; clone size: .; V gene: TRBV6-2/TRBV6-3; CDR3 protein: CASRDSSQETQYF; CDR3 DNA: TGTGCCAGCAGGGATTCTAGCCAAGAGACCCAGTACTTC
D gene: .; J gene: TRBJ2-1; clone size: .; V gene: TRBV7-8; CDR3 protein: CASSLGPGPLEQFF; CDR3 DNA: TGTGCCAGCAGCTTAGGGCCAGGACCACTTGAGCAGTTCTTC
D gene: .; J gene: TRBJ2-2; clone size: .; V gene: TRBV2; CDR3 protein: CASSRTEGRTGELFF; CDR3 DNA: TGTGCCAGCAGCAGGACAGAGGGGCGCACCGGGGAGCTGTTTTTT
D gene: TRBD2; J gene: TRBJ2-2; clone size: .; V gene: TRBV19; CDR3 protein: CASSILADTGELFF; CDR3 DNA: TGTGCCAGTAGTATCCTAGCGGACACCGGGGAGCTGTTTTTT
D gene: .; J gene: TRBJ2-7; clone size: .; V gene: TRBV10-3; CDR3 protein: CAIRTLTGEQYF; CDR3 DNA: TGTGCCATCCGGACGTTGACGGGTGAGCAGTACTTC
D gene: .; J gene: TRBJ2-5; clone size: .; V gene: TRBV3-1; CDR3 protein: CASSSYEETQYF; CDR3 DNA: TGTGCCAGCAGCTCCTACGAGGAGACCCAGTACTTC
D gene: .; J gene: TRBJ1-1; clone size: .; V gene: TRBV5-1; CDR3 protein: CASSLQDNTEAFF; CDR3 DNA: TGCGCCAGCAGCTTACAGGACAACACTGAAGCTTTCTTT
D gene: TRBD1; J gene: TRBJ2-1; clone size: .; V gene: TRBV28; CDR3 protein: CASSPLGQGIDEQFF; CDR3 DNA: TGTGCCAGCAGTCCCCTGGGACAGGGGATCGATGAGCAGTTCTTC
D gene: TRBD2; J gene: TRBJ2-1; clone size: .; V gene: TRBV20-1; CDR3 protein: CSARVSGRARSYNEQFF; CDR3 DNA: TGCAGTGCTAGAGTTAGCGGGAGGGCCCGCAGCTACAATGAGCAGTTCTTC
D gene: .; J gene: TRBJ1-1; clone size: .; V gene: TRBV7-3; CDR3 protein: CASRLQDRLNTEAFF; CDR3 DNA: TGTGCCAGCAGGCTCCAAGACAGGTTGAACACTGAAGCTTTCTTT
D gene: .; J gene: TRBJ1-4; clone size: .; V gene: TRBV5-1; CDR3 protein: CASSGRRSSEKLFF; CDR3 DNA: TGCGCCAGCAGCGGCCGACGGTCCTCGGAAAAACTGTTTTTT
D gene: .; J gene: TRBJ2-7; clone size: .; V gene: TRBV12-3/TRBV12-4; CDR3 protein: CASSFQGGKSEQYF; CDR3 DNA: TGTGCCAGCAGTTTTCAGGGGGGGAAGAGCGAGCAGTACTTC
D gene: .; J gene: TRBJ2-1; clone size: .; V gene: TRBV9; CDR3 protein: CASSVGGAYNEQFF; CDR3 DNA: TGTGCCAGCAGCGTAGGGGGGGCCTACAATGAGCAGTTCTTC
D gene: .; J gene: TRBJ1-5; clone size: .; V gene: TRBV29-1; CDR3 protein: CSAREGSRNQPQHF; CDR3 DNA: TGCAGCGCCAGGGAAGGTAGCCGCAATCAGCCCCAGCATTTT
D gene: .; J gene: TRBJ2-5; clone size: once; V gene: TRBV2; CDR3 protein: CASSRDGGGETQYF; CDR3 DNA: TGTGCCAGCAGTAGGGACGGTGGTGGAGAGACCCAGTACTTC
D gene: .; J gene: TRBJ1-1; clone size: once; V gene: TRBV3-1; CDR3 protein: CASSRSRNTEAFF; CDR3 DNA: TGTGCCAGCAGTCGATCCAGGAACACTGAAGCTTTCTTT
D gene: .; J gene: TRBJ1-5; clone size: .; V gene: TRBV7-2; CDR3 protein: CASSPSAQPQHF; CDR3 DNA: TGTGCCAGCAGCCCGAGCGCTCAGCCCCAGCATTTT
D gene: .; J gene: TRBJ2-5; clone size: .; V gene: TRBV2; CDR3 protein: CASSDQRGGETQYF; CDR3 DNA: TGTGCCAGCAGTGACCAGAGAGGAGGAGAGACCCAGTACTTC
D gene: .; J gene: TRBJ1-4; clone size: .; V gene: TRBV7-9; CDR3 protein: CASSPLGDGEKLFF; CDR3 DNA: TGTGCCAGCAGCCCGCTAGGGGATGGGGAAAAACTGTTTTTT
D gene: .; J gene: TRBJ2-2; clone size: .; V gene: TRBV24-1; CDR3 protein: CATSDPTGNTGELFF; CDR3 DNA: TGTGCCACCAGTGACCCGACAGGGAACACCGGGGAGCTGTTTTTT
D gene: .; J gene: TRBJ2-7; clone size: .; V gene: TRBV23-1; CDR3 protein: CASSRIPLILTSYEQYF; CDR3 DNA: TGCGCCAGCAGTCGTATCCCCCTTATTCTTACCTCTTACGAGCAGTACTTC
D gene: TRBD1; J gene: TRBJ1-4; clone size: .; V gene: TRBV30; CDR3 protein: CAWKGTGVEKLFF; CDR3 DNA: TGTGCCTGGAAGGGGACAGGGGTTGAAAAACTGTTTTTT
D gene: .; J gene: TRBJ2-5; clone size: .; V gene: TRBV4-1; CDR3 protein: CASSYKEGPETQYF; CDR3 DNA: TGCGCCAGCAGCTACAAGGAGGGCCCCGAGACCCAGTACTTC
D gene: .; J gene: TRBJ2-5; clone size: .; V gene: TRBV9; CDR3 protein: CASSVTSRETQYF; CDR3 DNA: TGTGCCAGCAGCGTCACTAGCAGGGAGACCCAGTACTTC
D gene: .; J gene: TRBJ1-5; clone size: .; V gene: TRBV19; CDR3 protein: CASKPGNQPQHF; CDR3 DNA: TGTGCCAGTAAGCCGGGCAATCAGCCCCAGCATTTT
D gene: .; J gene: TRBJ1-5; clone size: .; V gene: TRBV3-1; CDR3 protein: CASSPTGGDNQPQHF; CDR3 DNA: TGTGCCAGCAGCCCGACGGGGGGAGACAATCAGCCCCAGCATTTT
D gene: .; J gene: TRBJ2-1; clone size: .; V gene: TRBV29-1; CDR3 protein: CSVALPVEQFF; CDR3 DNA: TGCAGCGTTGCCCTACCGGTTGAGCAGTTCTTC
D gene: .; J gene: TRBJ2-1; clone size: .; V gene: TRBV30; CDR3 protein: CAWNMGPYNEQFF; CDR3 DNA: TGTGCCTGGAATATGGGCCCCTACAATGAGCAGTTCTTC
D gene: TRBD1; J gene: TRBJ1-2; clone size: .; V gene: TRBV25-1; CDR3 protein: CASSDSSGGIDYGYTF; CDR3 DNA: TGTGCCAGCAGTGACTCGTCAGGGGGTATCGACTATGGCTACACCTTC
D gene: .; J gene: TRBJ1-3; clone size: .; V gene: TRBV9; CDR3 protein: CASSVQHSGNTIYF; CDR3 DNA: TGTGCCAGCAGCGTTCAGCACTCTGGAAACACCATATATTTT
D gene: TRBD1; J gene: TRBJ2-7; clone size: .; V gene: TRBV29-1; CDR3 protein: CSVETGQGGYEQYF; CDR3 DNA: TGCAGCGTTGAAACGGGACAGGGGGGGTACGAGCAGTACTTC
D gene: TRBD1; J gene: TRBJ1-1; clone size: .; V gene: TRBV9; CDR3 protein: CASSWGQGDTEAFF; CDR3 DNA: TGTGCCAGCAGCTGGGGACAGGGCGACACTGAAGCTTTCTTT
D gene: .; J gene: TRBJ2-5; clone size: .; V gene: TRBV7-2; CDR3 protein: CASSRPQETQYF; CDR3 DNA: TGTGCCAGCAGTCGGCCTCAAGAGACCCAGTACTTC